A selection of T cell receptor beta chains follows, all from one sample in a study of blood T cell repertoires in COVID-19. The protocol was immunoSEQ multiplex PCR, while the TCRdb copy is restricted to in-frame clones and leaves out a portion. The data hold 98,000 or so clones, with about four fifths observed a single time. The sample taken for sequencing was peripheral blood. The receptors originated from a woman in her 70s with acute or convalescent COVID-19. CDR3s include the opening cysteine and the closing phenylalanine or tryptophan. The D gene is left open where the match is weak. Some rows have no size entry. The others give once, few or many, or a class for an expanded clone.

CASRETGNTIYF | TGTGCCAGCCGAGAAACTGGAAACACCATATATTTT | TRBV25-1 | once | TRBJ1-3 | NA
CATSIPREGKFF | TGTGCCACCAGCATCCCCAGGGAGGGGAAGTTCTTC | TRBV15 | NA | TRBJ2-1 | TRBD2
CASSSPMRGNPYEQYF | TGCGCCAGCTCCTCCCCAATGCGGGGGAACCCCTACGAGCAGTACTTC | TRBV5-1 | NA | TRBJ2-7 | TRBD2
CASSSIWGQGVNTEAFF | TGTGCCAGCAGCTCCATCTGGGGACAGGGGGTGAACACTGAAGCTTTCTTT | TRBV7-9 | NA | TRBJ1-1 | TRBD1
CASSPGGRRSTDTQYF | TGTGCCAGCAGTCCCGGGGGGCGACGGAGCACAGATACGCAGTATTTT | TRBV28 | NA | TRBJ2-3 | NA
CAQYRYSGNTIYF | TGTGCCCAGTACAGATACTCTGGAAACACCATATATTTT | TRBV30 | NA | TRBJ1-3 | NA
CASSLYPGQGASYGYTF | TGTGCCAGCAGTTTGTACCCGGGACAGGGGGCGAGCTATGGCTACACCTTC | TRBV28 | NA | TRBJ1-2 | TRBD1
CASTLGGQGAPGYTF | TGTGCCAGCACCTTGGGCGGACAGGGGGCGCCTGGCTACACCTTC | TRBV6-5 | NA | TRBJ1-2 | TRBD1
CASSHPIGDLGEKLFF | TGTGCCAGCAGCCACCCAATCGGGGATTTGGGTGAAAAACTGTTTTTT | TRBV28 | NA | TRBJ1-4 | NA
CASSLAVSEYTEAFF | TGCGCCAGCAGCTTGGCCGTTTCGGAGTACACTGAAGCTTTCTTT | TRBV5-1 | NA | TRBJ1-1 | NA
CASSFHRGPRDNYGYTF | TGTGCCAGCAGCTTCCACAGGGGCCCCCGCGACAACTATGGCTACACCTTC | TRBV27 | NA | TRBJ1-2 | TRBD1
CASSPPQGPVVF | TGTGCCAGCAGTCCCCCCCAGGGCCCAGTTGTCTTC | TRBV28 | NA | TRBJ2-1 | NA
CASSYGSGVSTDTQYF | TGTGCCAGCAGTTACGGTAGCGGGGTTAGCACAGATACGCAGTATTTT | TRBV6-5 | NA | TRBJ2-3 | TRBD2
CASSLYGQANYGYTF | TGTGCCAGCAGCTTATACGGACAGGCGAACTATGGCTACACCTTC | TRBV7-2 | NA | TRBJ1-2 | TRBD1
CASSPLAGAGDTQYF | TGTGCCAGCAGCCCGTTAGCGGGGGCGGGAGATACGCAGTATTTT | TRBV9 | NA | TRBJ2-3 | TRBD2
CASFLAGGSNEQFF | TGTGCCAGCTTCCTAGCGGGCGGCTCCAATGAGCAGTTCTTC | TRBV2 | once | TRBJ2-1 | TRBD2
CASSYGPGQVNTEAFF | TGTGCCAGCAGTTACGGTCCGGGACAGGTGAACACTGAAGCTTTCTTT | TRBV6-5 | NA | TRBJ1-1 | TRBD1
CASSLMYRGVFF | TGTGCCAGCAGTTTAATGTACAGGGGGGTGTTTTTT | TRBV28 | NA | TRBJ1-4 | TRBD1
CASRLLANTGELFF | TGCGCCAGCAGGTTACTAGCAAACACCGGGGAGCTGTTTTTT | TRBV5-1 | NA | TRBJ2-2 | NA
CASSSSGGLKNIQYF | TGTGCCAGCAGCTCTAGCGGGGGACTGAAAAACATTCAGTACTTC | TRBV7-3 | NA | TRBJ2-4 | TRBD2
CASSSLGRGPSTDTQYF | TGTGCCAGCAGTTCACTAGGCCGCGGGCCTAGCACAGATACGCAGTATTTT | TRBV28 | NA | TRBJ2-3 | NA
CASSEITGAGGYTF | TGTGCCAGCAGTGAAATAACAGGGGCGGGTGGCTACACCTTC | TRBV6-1 | NA | TRBJ1-2 | TRBD1
CASSQVLGSLTYNEQFF | TGCGCCAGCAGCCAAGTCCTAGGCAGCCTTACCTACAATGAGCAGTTCTTC | TRBV4-1 | NA | TRBJ2-1 | NA
CASSENGGHQPQHF | TGTGCCAGCAGTGAAAACGGGGGACATCAGCCCCAGCATTTT | TRBV25-1 | NA | TRBJ1-5 | NA
CASSWRGMNTEAFF | TGTGCCAGCAGCTGGCGGGGGATGAACACTGAAGCTTTCTTT | TRBV3-1/TRBV3-2 | NA | TRBJ1-1 | NA
CASSKSNTEAFF | TGTGCCAGCAGTAAATCAAACACTGAAGCTTTCTTT | TRBV28 | once | TRBJ1-1 | NA
CASSRTRGVSNQPQHF | TGTGCCAGTAGTAGAACCAGGGGGGTTAGCAATCAGCCCCAGCATTTT | TRBV19 | NA | TRBJ1-5 | TRBD1
CASSQGGSTTYEQYF | TGCGCCAGCAGCCAAGGGGGCAGTACCACCTACGAGCAGTACTTC | TRBV4-1 | NA | TRBJ2-7 | NA
CASTPIAGGPNEQYF | TGTGCCAGCACCCCTATAGCGGGAGGGCCTAACGAGCAGTACTTC | TRBV6-5 | NA | TRBJ2-7 | TRBD2
CASSLDRVYGYTF | TGTGCCAGCAGCCTCGACAGGGTCTATGGCTACACCTTC | TRBV5-5 | NA | TRBJ1-2 | TRBD1
CASRCQWGGQGNEQFF | TGTGCAAGTCGCTGCCAGTGGGGGGGCCAAGGTAATGAGCAGTTCTTC | TRBV12-2 | NA | TRBJ2-1 | NA
CASSWESGVTEAFF | TGTGCCAGCAGTTGGGAATCGGGGGTAACTGAAGCTTTCTTT | TRBV6-2/TRBV6-3 | once | TRBJ1-1 | NA
CATSDSLNEKLFF | TGTGCCACCAGTGATTCTTTAAATGAAAAACTGTTTTTT | TRBV24-1 | NA | TRBJ1-4 | NA
CASSLAPGGATEAFF | TGCGCCAGCAGCTTGGCTCCAGGGGGCGCAACTGAAGCTTTCTTT | TRBV5-1 | NA | TRBJ1-1 | TRBD1
CAISAGQGASEQYF | TGTGCCATCAGCGCGGGACAGGGGGCAAGCGAGCAGTACTTC | TRBV10-3 | once | TRBJ2-7 | TRBD1
CASSFVQPGGEGYTF | TGCGCCAGCAGCTTCGTACAGCCCGGGGGAGAGGGCTACACCTTC | TRBV5-1 | NA | TRBJ1-2 | NA
CASSPGAPYNEQFF | TGTGCCAGCTCTCCTGGGGCTCCATACAATGAGCAGTTCTTC | TRBV18 | NA | TRBJ2-1 | NA
CASSPGTENYGYTF | TGCGCCAGCAGCCCCGGGACAGAGAACTATGGCTACACCTTC | TRBV5-1 | NA | TRBJ1-2 | TRBD1
CASSPFRGRSANEKLFF | TGTGCCAGCTCACCTTTCAGGGGCAGGTCGGCTAATGAAAAACTGTTTTTT | TRBV18 | once | TRBJ1-4 | NA
CASSPFPGQKKPTSGANVLTF | TGTGCCAGCTCACCATTCCCGGGACAGAAAAAACCAACCTCTGGGGCCAACGTCCTGACTTTC | TRBV18 | NA | TRBJ2-6 | TRBD1
CASRNNANQPQHF | TGTGCCAGCAGGAACAACGCAAATCAGCCCCAGCATTTT | TRBV12-3/TRBV12-4 | NA | TRBJ1-5 | NA
CASSDGLAGQETQYF | TGTGCCAGCAGTGACGGACTCGCGGGCCAAGAGACCCAGTACTTC | TRBV2 | NA | TRBJ2-5 | NA
CASSPSHTQETQYF | TGTGCCAGCTCACCCAGTCATACACAAGAGACCCAGTACTTC | TRBV18 | NA | TRBJ2-5 | NA